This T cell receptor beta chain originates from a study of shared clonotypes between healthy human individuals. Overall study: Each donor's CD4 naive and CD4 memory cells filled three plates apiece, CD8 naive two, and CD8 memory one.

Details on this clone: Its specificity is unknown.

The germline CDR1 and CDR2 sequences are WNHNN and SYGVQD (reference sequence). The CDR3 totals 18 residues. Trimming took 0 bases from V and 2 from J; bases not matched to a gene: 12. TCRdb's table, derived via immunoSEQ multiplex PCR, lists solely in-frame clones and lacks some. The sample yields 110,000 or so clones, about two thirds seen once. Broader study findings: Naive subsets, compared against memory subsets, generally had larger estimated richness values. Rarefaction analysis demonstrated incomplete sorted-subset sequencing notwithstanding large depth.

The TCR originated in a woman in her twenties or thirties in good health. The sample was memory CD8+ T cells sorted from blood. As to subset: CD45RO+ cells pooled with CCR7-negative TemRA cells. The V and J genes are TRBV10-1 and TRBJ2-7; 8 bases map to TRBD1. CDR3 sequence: CASSESSGGFLITYEQYF. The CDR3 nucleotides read TGCGCCAGCAGTGAGTCGTCAGGGGGCTTCCTTATCACCTACGAGCAGTACTTC.